This T cell receptor (beta chain) originates from a study of blood T cell repertoires in COVID-19. In the study overall: Spain, Italy and the United States supplied samples that represented acute and convalescent COVID-19. T cells, B-cell-depleted T cells, or PBMCs supplied cDNA or gDNA.

CDR1 SGHNT and CDR2 YENEEA come from the germline V gene. The CDR3 contains 13 residues. Germline trimming cut 5 bases from V and 11 bases from J; bases unmatched to any gene: 11. Clones were sequenced by immunoSEQ multiplex PCR, and TCRdb holds only the in-frame ones, with some missing. Among 150,000 or so clones listed, approximately 92% were seen once. The clonotype originates from a man between 18 and 29 years old with COVID-19, enrolled during active disease. Sample: peripheral blood. This rearrangement joins TRBV11-3 to TRBJ1-1; 7 nucleotides agree with TRBD1. For the CDR3, the DNA is TGTGCCAGCAGCCCAACAGGGGCGGAGAGTGCTTTCTTT. Residues: CASSPTGAESAFF.